The table lists the clone carrying this T cell receptor (beta chain) with many counts. Its antigen is unidentified. This may be a read error: a much more frequent sequence differs by one nucleotide. This record belongs to a study of Graves' ophthalmopathy and Graves' hyperthyroidism. Study-level background: Peripheral blood was gathered at first diagnosis, ahead of any treatment whatsoever.

Whole-study findings and limits: Blood samples also showed most expanded thyroid clonotypes exceeding 0.001 frequency.

The CDR3 is 14 amino acids. V dropped 3 bases and J dropped 4 bases, with 13 bases sitting between them. The germline V gene has CDR1 MNHEY and CDR2 SMNVEV (reference sequence). TCR beta CDR3 amplification used RNA transcripts. The authors performed first-round RT-PCR with HTBI primers and then a second-round multiplex PCR. From the multiplex PCR reads, TCRdb called clonotypes with MiXCR, one entry per CDR3 protein. This repertoire shows 200,000 to 250,000 distinct CDR3 sequences, roughly 27% found once; its top ten account for approximately 8.2%. Clinical symptoms, serum thyroxine, TRAb, thyroid ultrasound and orbital computed tomography formed the basis of diagnosis. PBMCs had their origin in fresh peripheral blood (approximately 9.7 ml).

The chain carries TRBV27 and TRBJ2-7; D possibly corresponds to TRBD2 (6 bases). The sequenced sample was peripheral blood. This clonotype was sampled from a man aged 50 to 59 with Graves' ophthalmopathy. The CDR3 loop reads CASSLQEGLYEQYF. CDR3 coding DNA: TGTGCCAGCAGTTTGCAGGAGGGCCTGTACGAGCAGTACTTC.